The text below deals with one T cell receptor (beta chain). Its cognate antigen is unknown. This CDR3 has 12 residues. V was clipped by 4 bases and J by 4 bases, with 7 bases between them. Per germline, CDR1 SGHDT and CDR2 YYEEEE. A deep-level run was used for the assay. Produced via immunoSEQ multiplex PCR; TCRdb's table is partial and in-frame only. The table shows roughly 490,000 clones, with approximately 79% occurring only once. These data are taken from a study of shared clonotypes between healthy human individuals. Study information: The study drew on a couple of women and a few men aged 18 to 49 as donors.

Study-wide findings and caveats: Deeper or shallower sequencing was expected to change how clonotypes are shared among donors.

The sample was PBMCs. The source is a woman in her thirties or forties in good health. Some clones in this sample may be carry-over from other donors' samples. This chain joins TRBV5-6 and TRBJ2-3; D not resolved. CDR3 residues: CASSESADTQYF. The CDR3 DNA reads TGTGCCAGCAGCGAGTCGGCAGATACGCAGTATTTT.